The 9 T cell receptor beta chains listed next were all sequenced from one sample in a study of cytomegalovirus exposure and HLA in healthy donors. PCR was performed using 60 Vbeta and 13 Jbeta primers. The repertoire was sequenced with immunoSEQ multiplex PCR; TCRdb's copy has only in-frame clones and lacks some. In the table there are 100,000 to 150,000 clones, about four fifths of which are singletons. Material: PBMCs. The receptor set was obtained from a woman aged 40 to 50 in good health and CMV-seropositive.

The chain combines TRBV5-6 with TRBJ2-7; 12 bases match TRBD2. CDR1 and CDR2 from the germline V gene are SGHDT and YYEEEE. The CDR3 sequence is 16 residues long. The V and J ends lost 0 bases and 3 bases, in that order; junction bases with no gene match: 4. The CDR3 is CASSLARLAGDYEQYF. CDR3 in DNA: TGTGCCAGCAGCTTGGCTAGACTAGCGGGGGACTACGAGCAGTACTTC.

CDR3 protein: CASSEAFVPSSSYEQYF. DNA for the CDR3: TGTGCCAGCAGTGAAGCGTTTGTCCCATCGAGCTCCTACGAGCAGTACTTC. The gene calls are TRBV6-1 and TRBJ2-7, with D uncertain. The length of the CDR3 is 17 residues. Per germline, CDR1 MNHNS and CDR2 SASEGT. Trimming took off 0 bases at V and 0 bases at J, with 15 bases between the two ends.

V is TRBV19 and J is TRBJ2-7, with 9 bases aligning to TRBD1. The CDR3 contains 16 residues. CDR1 and CDR2 (germline): LNHDA, SQIVND (reference sequence). V gave up 5 bases and J gave up 5 bases; unmatched junction bases: 13. This CDR3 reads CASSSLEGQGYHEQYF. As DNA, the CDR3 is TGTGCCAGTAGTTCCCTGGAGGGACAGGGTTACCACGAGCAGTACTTC.

The chain has TRBV27 and TRBJ1-3; TRBD1 agrees at 8 bases. The germline V gene encodes CDR1 MNHEY and CDR2 SMNVEV (reference sequence). The CDR3 runs to 16 residues. Unmatched junction bases numbered 7, after V lost 5 bases and J lost 1 base. The CDR3 nucleotides read TGTGCCAGCAGTCCCCGACAGGGGAGGTCTGGAAACACCATATATTTT. This encodes CASSPRQGRSGNTIYF.

The V and J genes are TRBV10-3 and TRBJ1-2; a possible D gene is TRBD1 (6 bases). In germline, CDR1 is ENHRY, CDR2 SYGVKD. V was shortened by 3 bases and J by 2 bases, with 7 bases between the two germline ends. The CDR3 runs to 13 residues. CDR3 sequence (DNA): TGTGCCATCAGTGAAGGACAGAACTATGGCTACACCTTC. It specifies CAISEGQNYGYTF.

The chain couples TRBV6-1 to TRBJ2-2; TRBD2 matches at 7 bases. The CDR3 sequence is 14 residues long. With V trimmed by 7 bases and J by 0 bases, 2 bases remained unmatched. Germline V gives CDR1 MNHNS, CDR2 SASEGT. The DNA of the CDR3 is TGTGCCAGCAACAGCGGGACGAACACCGGGGAGCTGTTTTTT. Residues: CASNSGTNTGELFF.

The chain uses TRBV5-1 and TRBJ2-7; TRBD1 agrees at 9 bases. With 3 bases clipped from V and 0 bases from J, the junction kept 4 bases outside the gene matches. The CDR3 has 15 residues. Germline CDR1 reads SGHRS; CDR2 reads YFSETQ. The CDR3 nucleotides are TGCGCCAGCAGCTACGGACAGGGGATCTCCTACGAGCAGTACTTC. It yields the protein CASSYGQGISYEQYF.

The chain uses TRBV18 and TRBJ1-1; 12 nucleotides align to TRBD1. Trimming took 4 bases from V and 1 from J; bases not matched to a gene: 7. This CDR3 is built from 17 residues. The V gene's germline CDR1 is KGHSH and CDR2 LQKENI. This chain's CDR3 is CASSRRDRGRQNTEAFF. CDR3 sequence (DNA): TGTGCCAGCTCACGTCGGGACAGGGGGCGACAGAACACTGAAGCTTTCTTT.

V is TRBV11-2 and J is TRBJ2-2; 9 nucleotides align to TRBD1. Germline loops: CDR1 SGHAT, CDR2 FQNNGV. This CDR3 is 17 amino acids long. Unmatched junction bases numbered 15, after V lost 7 bases and J lost 6 bases. The CDR3: CASNSFGTGFMAGELFF. CDR3 nucleotide sequence: TGTGCCAGCAACTCTTTTGGGACAGGGTTTATGGCCGGGGAGCTGTTTTTT.